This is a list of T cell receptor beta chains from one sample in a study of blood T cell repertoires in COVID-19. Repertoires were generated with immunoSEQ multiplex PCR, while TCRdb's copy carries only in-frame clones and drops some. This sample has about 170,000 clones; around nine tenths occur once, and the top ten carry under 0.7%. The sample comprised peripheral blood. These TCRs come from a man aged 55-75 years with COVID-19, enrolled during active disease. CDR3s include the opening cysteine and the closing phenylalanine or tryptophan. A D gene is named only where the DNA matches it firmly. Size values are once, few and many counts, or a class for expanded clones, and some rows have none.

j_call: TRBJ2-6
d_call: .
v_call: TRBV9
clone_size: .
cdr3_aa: CASSPQRQADSGANVLTF
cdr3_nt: TGTGCCAGCAGCCCCCAGCGACAGGCGGACTCTGGGGCCAACGTCCTGACTTTC

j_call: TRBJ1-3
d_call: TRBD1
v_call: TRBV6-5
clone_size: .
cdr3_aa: CASSRQGSGNTIYF
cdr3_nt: TGTGCCAGCAGCCGACAGGGCTCTGGAAACACCATATATTTT

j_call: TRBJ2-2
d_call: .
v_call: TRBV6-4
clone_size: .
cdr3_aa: CASSLDLPGELFF
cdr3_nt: TGTGCCAGCAGTCTCGACTTGCCCGGGGAGCTGTTTTTT

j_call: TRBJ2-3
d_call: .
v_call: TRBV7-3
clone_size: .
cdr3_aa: CASSRTYTDTQYF
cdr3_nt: TGTGCCAGCAGCCGGACATACACAGATACGCAGTATTTT

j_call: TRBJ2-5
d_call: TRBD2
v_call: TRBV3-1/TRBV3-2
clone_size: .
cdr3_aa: CASSQDRASGSLGETQYF
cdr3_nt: TGTGCCAGCAGCCAAGATAGGGCTAGCGGGAGTCTCGGGGAGACCCAGTACTTC

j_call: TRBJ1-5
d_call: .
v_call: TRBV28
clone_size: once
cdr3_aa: CASSLGGTPFLPQHF
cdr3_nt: TGTGCCAGCAGTTTGGGGGGGACCCCCTTCTTGCCCCAGCATTTT

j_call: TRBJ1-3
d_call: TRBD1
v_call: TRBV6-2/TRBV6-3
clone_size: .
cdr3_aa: CASSYTGTVSGNTIYF
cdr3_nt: TGTGCCAGCAGTTACACCGGGACAGTCTCTGGAAACACCATATATTTT

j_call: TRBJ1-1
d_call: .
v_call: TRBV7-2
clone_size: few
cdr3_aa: CASSLGGGGGYSEAFF
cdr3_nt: TGTGCCAGCAGCTTAGGAGGGGGAGGGGGTTATAGTGAAGCTTTCTTT

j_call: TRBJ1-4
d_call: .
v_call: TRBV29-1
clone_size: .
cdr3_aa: CSVAGLRSEKLFF
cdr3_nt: TGCAGCGTTGCGGGTTTAAGGAGTGAAAAACTGTTTTTT

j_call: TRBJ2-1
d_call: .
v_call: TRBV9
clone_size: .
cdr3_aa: CASSRTNRADNEQFF
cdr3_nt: TGTGCCAGCAGTCGAACAAACAGGGCGGACAATGAGCAGTTCTTC

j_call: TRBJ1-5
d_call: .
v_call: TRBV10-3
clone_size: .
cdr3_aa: CAIKDEELGNQPQHF
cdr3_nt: TGTGCCATCAAAGATGAGGAGTTAGGTAATCAGCCCCAGCATTTT

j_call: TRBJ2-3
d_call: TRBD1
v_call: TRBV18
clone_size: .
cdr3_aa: CASSPPLGQGQDTQYF
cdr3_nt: TGTGCCAGCTCACCACCGTTAGGACAGGGGCAAGATACGCAGTATTTT

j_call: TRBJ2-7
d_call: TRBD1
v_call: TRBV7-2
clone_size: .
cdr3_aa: CASSLGTGAYEQYF
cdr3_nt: TGTGCCAGCAGCTTAGGGACAGGAGCCTACGAGCAGTACTTC

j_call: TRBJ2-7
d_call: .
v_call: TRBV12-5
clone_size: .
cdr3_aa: CASGPQTEDYEQYF
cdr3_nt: TGTGCTAGTGGTCCCCAGACAGAGGACTACGAGCAGTACTTC

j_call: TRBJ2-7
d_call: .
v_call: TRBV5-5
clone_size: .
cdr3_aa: CASSRGRYTYEQYF
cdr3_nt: TGTGCCAGCAGCCGAGGTCGTTACACCTACGAGCAGTACTTC

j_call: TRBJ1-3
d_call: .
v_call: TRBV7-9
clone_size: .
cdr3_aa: CASSHGEKGNTIYF
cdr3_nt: TGTGCCAGCAGCCATGGGGAGAAAGGAAACACCATATATTTT

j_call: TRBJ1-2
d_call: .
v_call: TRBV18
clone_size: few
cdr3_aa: CASSQTGDNYGYTF
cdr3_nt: TGTGCCAGCTCACAGACAGGAGATAACTATGGCTACACCTTC

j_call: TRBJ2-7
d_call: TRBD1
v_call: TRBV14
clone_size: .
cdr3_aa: CASSQDRDPYEQYF
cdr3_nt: TGTGCCAGCAGCCAGGACAGGGACCCCTACGAGCAGTACTTC